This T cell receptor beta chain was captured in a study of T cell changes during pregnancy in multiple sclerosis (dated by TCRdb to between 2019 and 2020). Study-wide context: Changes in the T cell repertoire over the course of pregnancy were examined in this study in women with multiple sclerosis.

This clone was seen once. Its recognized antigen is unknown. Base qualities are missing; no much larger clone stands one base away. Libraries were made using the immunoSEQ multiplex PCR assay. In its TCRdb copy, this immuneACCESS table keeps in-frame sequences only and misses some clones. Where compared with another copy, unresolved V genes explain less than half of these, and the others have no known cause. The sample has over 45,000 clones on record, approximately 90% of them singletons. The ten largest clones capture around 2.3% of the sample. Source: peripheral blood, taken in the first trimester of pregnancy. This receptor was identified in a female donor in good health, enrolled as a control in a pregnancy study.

The CDR3 loop reads CASSMWGPGELFF. At the DNA level, the sequence is TGTGCCAGCAGTATGTGGGGCCCCGGGGAGCTGTTTTTT. The chain is assembled from TRBV6-5 and TRBJ2-2; tentative D gene TRBD1, with 5 bases matching. The CDR3, cysteine through phenylalanine, is 13 amino acids long. Only CDR3 DNA remains: 39 bases, in frame from the first base. Trimming takes 5 bases from V and 6 bases from J, and the germline ends sit 10 bases apart. CDR1 and CDR2, looked up from the germline V gene, are MNHEY and SVGAGI.